Described below is a single T cell receptor (beta chain) sequence and its context. This clone was recorded only once. Its antigen has not been determined. No much larger clonotype is one base removed from it; base qualities were not supplied. Enrolling through a virtual design, the prospective study's participants ranged in age from about 18 to 89 years and lived across approximately 25 United States geographic areas. Cohort assignment in the prospective study relied on participant-reported clinical history from a screening survey and a study questionnaire. Recovered participants in ImmuneRACE Cohort 3 were defined as having two consecutive negative NP/OP PCR tests, clearance from a healthcare professional, or resolution of symptoms. Mobile phlebotomists in the prospective study collected whole blood, serum and a nasopharyngeal or oropharyngeal swab from every participant. Over a roughly 2-month period, participants in the prospective study had the option of providing additional blood draws and questionnaires. Prospective study blood samples were shipped either frozen or at room temperature before DNA extraction.

The immunoSEQ Assay, a bias-controlled multiplex PCR, was used to amplify TCRbeta CDR3 regions from genomic DNA. Processing in the source paper ran as follows. Nucleated cell counts per sample were estimated from amplification of reference gene primers within the assay. To quantify the absolute abundance of each unique TCRbeta CDR3 rearrangement, sequence reads were collapsed and filtered. For each sample, productive Simpson clonality was calculated by taking the square root of Simpson's diversity index across productive rearrangements. In its TCRdb copy, this immuneACCESS table keeps in-frame sequences only and misses some clones. Where compared with another copy, unresolved V genes explain less than half of these, and the others have no known cause. D and trimming come from the DNA, and the V and J calls and clone size come from that table. The sample has a few hundred thousand clones on record, around nine tenths of them singletons. 1.2% of the sample comes from the top ten.

Via the germline V gene, CDR1 is SGDLS and CDR2 YYNGEE. The CDR3 runs 15 residues from the cysteine to the phenylalanine. Only the CDR3 DNA is retained, 45 bases long and in frame from the first base. V and J are trimmed by 4 bases and 7 bases, and the gene matches miss 10 bases of the junction. The sample originates from a study of blood T cell repertoires in COVID-19 (dated by TCRdb to 2018 to 2021). Broadly, across the study: Samples from collaborators originated in the United States, Italy and Spain and spanned both the acute and convalescent phases of COVID-19. The prospective study material was composed of cDNA or gDNA derived from T cells, B-cell-depleted T cells, or PBMCs. The dataset comprised deeply sampled blood TCRbeta repertoires from subjects exposed to, actively infected with, or recovered from COVID-19. The repertoires were released in a freely available public database intended as a resource for research on the immune response to SARS-CoV-2. Samples were obtained from the ongoing ImmuneRACE study (first 160 participants) and from 950 to 1,500 subjects provided by 6 global collaborators. Sample metadata almost always included a de-identified subject ID, COVID-19 status, age in years and sex. Where available, HLA class I and class II types were obtained from metadata supplied by the sample provider rather than from assay-based typing. Overall study results and their limits: The amount of clinical and demographic metadata varied by source and participant and was provided uncurated.

Recombination linked TRBV9 to TRBJ2-4; the junction holds 8 bases that match TRBD2. The sequence was collected from a woman younger than 35 who had recovered from COVID-19. Sample: PBMCs or T cells enriched from blood (not recorded which). The DNA is as follows: TGTGCCAGCAGCCGTATGGCAGCGGGGGTGAACATTCAGTACTTC. Translated, it reads CASSRMAAGVNIQYF.